This TCR beta chain was observed in a study of T cells in women clearing cervical HPV infection. Points on this clone: Sequencing ends 3 residues short of the CDR3 end; the germline J gene provides the rest.

The table came from immunoSEQ multiplex PCR; TCRdb's copy has only in-frame clones and leaves some out. Listed are tens of thousands of clones; roughly 3.7% falls within the top ten. From germline, CDR1 is WNHNN and CDR2 SYGVQD (reference sequence). Trimming at V came to 4 bases and at J to 0 bases, leaving 8 bases not matched to a gene. CDR3 length: 18 residues. The V call is TRBV10-1, the J call TRBJ1-4; TRBD1 aligns across 10 bases. Material for sequencing was blood buffy coat. This receptor was taken from a woman aged 18-70 years with a cervical HPV16 infection that either progressed to CIN3+ or cleared (not recorded which). The CDR3 spells CASSVSGTGDATNEKLFF. Incomplete CDR3 DNA: TGCGCCAGCAGTGTGTCGGGGACAGGGGATGCAACTAATGAAAAA.